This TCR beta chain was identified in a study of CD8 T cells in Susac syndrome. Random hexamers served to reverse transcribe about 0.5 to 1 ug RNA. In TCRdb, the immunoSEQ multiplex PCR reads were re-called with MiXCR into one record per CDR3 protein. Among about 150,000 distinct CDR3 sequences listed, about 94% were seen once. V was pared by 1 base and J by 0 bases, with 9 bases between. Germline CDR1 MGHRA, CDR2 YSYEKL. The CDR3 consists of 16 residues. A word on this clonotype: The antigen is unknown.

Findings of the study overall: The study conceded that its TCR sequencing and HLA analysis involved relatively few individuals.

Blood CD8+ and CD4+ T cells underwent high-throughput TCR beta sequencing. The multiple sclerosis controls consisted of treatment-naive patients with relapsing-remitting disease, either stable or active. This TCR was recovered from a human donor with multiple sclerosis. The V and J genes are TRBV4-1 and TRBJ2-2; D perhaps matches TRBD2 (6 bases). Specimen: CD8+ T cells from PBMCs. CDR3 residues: CASSQGGRSNTGELFF. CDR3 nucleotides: TGCGCCAGCAGCCAAGGGGGGAGGTCGAACACCGGGGAGCTGTTTTTT.